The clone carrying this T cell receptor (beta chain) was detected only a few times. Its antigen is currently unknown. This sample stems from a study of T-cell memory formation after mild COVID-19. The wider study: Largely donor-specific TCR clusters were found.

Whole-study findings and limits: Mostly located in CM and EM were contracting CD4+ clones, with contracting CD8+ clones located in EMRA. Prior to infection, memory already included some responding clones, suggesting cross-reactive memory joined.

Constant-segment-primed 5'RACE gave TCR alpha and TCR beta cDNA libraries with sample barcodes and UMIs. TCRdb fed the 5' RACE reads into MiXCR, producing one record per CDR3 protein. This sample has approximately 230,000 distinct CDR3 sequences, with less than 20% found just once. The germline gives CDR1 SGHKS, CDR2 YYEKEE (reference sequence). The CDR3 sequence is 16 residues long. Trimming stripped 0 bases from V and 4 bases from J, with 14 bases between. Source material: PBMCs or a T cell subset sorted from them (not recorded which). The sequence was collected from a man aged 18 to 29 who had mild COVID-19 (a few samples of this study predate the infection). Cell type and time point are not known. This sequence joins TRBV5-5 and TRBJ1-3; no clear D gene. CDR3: CASSLAAMSEGNTIYF. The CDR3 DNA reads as TGTGCCAGCAGCTTGGCCGCGATGTCTGAGGGAAACACCATATATTTT.